This TCR beta chain was recorded in a study of early T cells in non-severe SARS-CoV-2 infection. The CDR3 loop spans 15 amino acids. Germline V gene sequence: CDR1 SQVTM, CDR2 ANQGSEA. Losses at the gene ends were 8 bases for V and 1 base for J; bases not matched to a gene: 9. This clonotype appeared a few times. MiXCR was run by TCRdb on the 5' RACE reads, yielding one entry per CDR3 protein. This sample has roughly 75,000 distinct CDR3 sequences; about 15% occur once, and the top ten carry approximately 2.9%. This rearrangement joins TRBV29-1 to TRBJ2-2, with TRBD2 matching over 8 bases. The sequencing input was whole blood. The TCR originated in an adult who was a healthcare worker with PCR-confirmed SARS-CoV-2 infection or an uninfected control (not recorded which). The CDR3 DNA follows: TGCAGCACGACGGGGACTAGTCAGAACACCGGGGAGCTGTTTTTT. Translation gives CSTTGTSQNTGELFF.